Listed here are 18 T cell receptor beta chains from one sample, sequenced in a study of T cell responses to AZD1222 COVID-19 vaccine. TCRdb's copy holds only in-frame clones and misses some; the assay was immunoSEQ multiplex PCR. This repertoire shows 95,000 to 130,000 clones, 80% to 90% found once; its top ten account for under 4.5%. The sample was peripheral blood, taken on day 0 of MenACWY control vaccination. The receptors were gathered from an adult in good health.

This rearrangement joins TRBV5-1 to TRBJ1-2; tentatively, D is TRBD1 (5 bases). Germline CDR1 is SGHRS and CDR2 is YFSETQ. The CDR3 covers 14 residues. Trimming shortened V by 0 bases and J by 4 bases, and 10 bases separated the two germline ends. The CDR3 loop is CASSLEQGGYGYTF. DNA of the CDR3: TGCGCCAGCAGCTTGGAGCAGGGCGGCTATGGCTACACCTTC.

The J gene is TRBJ1-6, the V gene TRBV5-5; 10 nucleotides line up with TRBD1. Germline trimming cut 6 bases from V and 6 bases from J; bases unmatched to any gene: 9. This CDR3 has 16 amino acids. CDR1 SGHKS and CDR2 YYEKEE come from the germline V gene (reference sequence). The CDR3, as DNA: TGTGCCAGCACCTCTACGACAGGGGGCTTTAATTCACCCCTCCACTTT. It specifies CASTSTTGGFNSPLHF. Variable domain in full (rest from reference TRBV5-5 and TRBJ1-6): DAGVTQSPTHLIKTRGQQVTLRCSPISGHKSVSWYQQVLGQGPQFIFQYYEKEERGRGNFPDRFSARQFPNYSSELNVNALLLGDSALYLCASTSTTGGFNSPLHFGNGTRLTVT.

V and J are TRBV14 and TRBJ2-7; D remains unclear. The CDR3 extends over 11 amino acids. Trimming shortened V by 2 bases and J by 9 bases, and 8 bases separated the two germline ends. CDR1 and CDR2 (germline): SGHDN, FVKESK. CDR3 sequence reads: CASSQSVRQYF. For the CDR3, the DNA is TGTGCCAGCAGCCAATCGGTCCGGCAGTACTTC. The variable domain in full, with the rest retrieved from reference TRBV14 and TRBJ2-7, is EAGVTQFPSHSVIEKGQTVTLRCDPISGHDNLYWYRRVMGKEIKFLLHFVKESKQDESGMPNNRFLAERTGGTYSTLKVQPAELEDSGVYFCASSQSVRQYFGPGTRLTVT.

The chain combines TRBV2 with TRBJ1-5; unclear D gene. V gave up 3 bases and J gave up 1 base, with 13 bases separating them. CDR3 length: 16 amino acids. Germline assignment: CDR1 SNHLY and CDR2 FYNNEI. The CDR3: CASSDVGLMSNQPQHF. The CDR3 DNA sequence: TGTGCCAGCAGTGATGTTGGACTCATGAGCAATCAGCCCCAGCATTTT.

This clone has more than one count but fewer than ten. J is TRBJ1-5 and V is TRBV25-1; D unresolved. Germline CDR1 and CDR2: MGHDK and SYGVNS. Trimming removed 2 bases from V and 1 base from J, with 6 bases in between. The CDR3 is 14 residues long. In nucleotides, the CDR3 is TGTGCCAGCAGTGAACCAGGAAGCAATCAGCCCCAGCATTTT. Protein product: CASSEPGSNQPQHF.

The chain combines TRBV7-8 with TRBJ1-4, with D perhaps TRBD1 (5 bases). This CDR3 comprises 17 residues. The V gene lost 1 base and the J gene lost 7 bases, with 19 bases spanning the gap. CDR1 SGHVS and CDR2 FQNEAQ come from the germline V gene. DNA for the CDR3: TGTGCCAGCAGCTTAGATGGCGCCCGGGCCGGGGGTGAAAAACTGTTTTTT. Translation gives CASSLDGARAGGEKLFF.

This clone was seen once. The chain links TRBV4-1 to TRBJ1-2, with a tentative D call TRBD1 (6 bases). The CDR3 covers 15 residues. CDR1 MGHRA and CDR2 YSYEKL come from the germline V gene. The V gene lost 1 base and the J gene lost 4 bases, with 13 bases spanning the gap. Here the CDR3 reads CASSQGLGGGYGYTF. The CDR3 nucleotides read TGCGCCAGCAGCCAAGGTCTAGGAGGGGGCTATGGCTACACCTTC.

The CDR3, as DNA: TGTGCCATCAGTGACGGACAGGGAACCTACAATGAGCAGTTCTTC. This codes for CAISDGQGTYNEQFF. This rearrangement joins TRBV10-3 to TRBJ2-1, with 8 bases fitting TRBD1. This CDR3 has 15 residues. The V segment lost 3 bases and the J segment 2 bases; nucleotides outside the gene matches: 3. The germline V gene has CDR1 ENHRY and CDR2 SYGVKD.

The genes are TRBV9 and TRBJ2-5; D may be TRBD1 (6 bases). Deletions cut 3 bases from V and 7 bases from J, with 16 bases between. CDR3 length: 14 residues. The V gene's germline CDR1 is SGDLS and CDR2 YYNGEE. CDR3 coding DNA: TGTGCCAGCAGCGCAACAGGGTCCTTATCGACCCAGTACTTC. Protein sequence: CASSATGSLSTQYF.

This clone occurred a few times. The chain's CDR3 is CSATVGDTQYF. CDR3 nucleotide sequence: TGCAGTGCTACTGTAGGGGATACGCAGTATTTT. This rearrangement joins TRBV20-1 to TRBJ2-3; D gene uncertain. CDR1 is DFQATT and CDR2 is SNEGSKA in the germline V gene (reference sequence). The V end lost 4 bases, the J end lost 6 bases, and 8 bases lay between the germline ends. The CDR3 totals 11 residues.

This chain links TRBV11-2 with TRBJ2-7; 8 nucleotides match TRBD1. Germline V gene lookup returns CDR1 SGHAT and CDR2 FQNNGV. The CDR3 loop spans 16 amino acids. J lost 0 bases, V lost 0 bases, and 4 bases had no gene match. The CDR3 region has the DNA TGTGCCAGCAGCTTAGATCTAGGGACAGGCTCCTACGAGCAGTACTTC. It is translated as CASSLDLGTGSYEQYF. Variable domain in full (rest from reference TRBV11-2 and TRBJ2-7): EAGVAQSPRYKIIEKRQSVAFWCNPISGHATLYWYQQILGQGPKLLIQFQNNGVVDDSQLPKDRFSAERLKGVDSTLKIQPAKLEDSAVYLCASSLDLGTGSYEQYFGPGTRLTVT.

J is TRBJ2-3 and V is TRBV6-4; 8 bases line up with TRBD2. The junction had 7 bases not matched to a gene; V was cut back by 0 bases and J by 2 bases. The CDR3 runs to 17 residues. Germline CDR1 is MRHNA and CDR2 is SNTAGT. CDR3 sequence: CASSDSASGWATDTQYF. In DNA, the CDR3 is TGTGCCAGCAGTGACTCCGCTAGCGGGTGGGCCACAGATACGCAGTATTTT.

The genes are TRBV7-5 and TRBJ2-7; the table assigns TRBD2, which was not confirmed against the DNA. TRBV7-5 is classified as a pseudogene. CDR3 size: 17 residues. CDR3 in amino acids: CVRRNPGIRTQTYEQYF. In nucleotides, the CDR3 is TGTGTCAGAAGAAACCCCGGCATTAGGACTCAAACCTACGAGCAGTACTTC.

The chain has TRBV10-3 and TRBJ1-2; 9 nucleotides align to TRBD1. The CDR3 has 13 amino acids. V shed 6 bases and J 2 bases; nucleotides not matched to a gene: 1. Germline CDR1 reads ENHRY; CDR2 reads SYGVKD. CDR3 in amino acids: CAIRGTGNYGYTF. The DNA of the CDR3 is TGTGCCATCAGGGGGACAGGGAACTATGGCTACACCTTC.

The CDR3 DNA reads as TGTGCCAGCAGTTTCCTAACTCAGGGGGCTTACTATGGCTACACCTTC. Protein product: CASSFLTQGAYYGYTF. V gene TRBV27 combines with J gene TRBJ1-2; TRBD1 matches at 8 bases. Germline V gene lookup returns CDR1 MNHEY and CDR2 SMNVEV (reference sequence). CDR3 length: 16 amino acids. Unmatched junction bases numbered 9, after V lost 3 bases and J lost 3 bases.

The V call is TRBV10-3, the J call TRBJ1-1; possibly TRBD1 for D (5 bases). CDR1 ENHRY and CDR2 SYGVKD come from the germline V gene. CDR3 size: 13 residues. V was pared by 6 bases and J by 8 bases, with 16 bases between. This CDR3 is CAIRPEGQVEAFF. The CDR3 DNA is TGTGCCATCAGGCCGGAGGGGCAGGTCGAAGCTTTCTTT.

The J gene is TRBJ2-3, the V gene TRBV6-5; D remains ambiguous. CDR3 length: 14 amino acids. Deletions cut 2 bases from V and 2 bases from J, with 8 bases between. The germline V gene has CDR1 MNHEY and CDR2 SVGAGI. The CDR3 sequence: CASSYEQYTDTQYF. The DNA for the CDR3 is TGTGCCAGCAGTTACGAGCAGTACACAGATACGCAGTATTTT.

This clone was recorded only once. The chain employs TRBV7-9 and TRBJ1-2, with D uncertain. Between the trimmed V and J ends, which lost 6 bases and 8 bases, there was a span of 19 bases. The V gene's germline CDR1 is SEHNR and CDR2 FQNEAQ (reference sequence). The CDR3 is 14 amino acids. The CDR3 sequence is CASSRAQVLGGYTF. Written as DNA, the CDR3 is TGTGCCAGCAGTCGCGCTCAGGTCTTAGGGGGCTACACCTTC.